Listed here are 21 T cell receptor beta chains from one sample, sequenced in a study of T cell changes during pregnancy in multiple sclerosis. This table comes from immunoSEQ multiplex PCR, and its TCRdb copy is limited to in-frame clones, with some not included. The table has about 53,000 clones, over 85% seen once. Sequences were derived from CD8+ T cells from peripheral blood mononuclear cells, sampled before pregnancy. The receptors come from a female donor with multiple sclerosis, enrolled in a pregnancy study.

The chain uses TRBV9 and TRBJ2-3; 7 positions agree with TRBD1. The V segment lost 0 bases and the J segment 2 bases; nucleotides outside the gene matches: 15. The CDR3 length is 19 residues. Germline values: CDR1 SGDLS, CDR2 YYNGEE. The CDR3 DNA follows: TGTGCCAGCAGCGTAGTAGATGACAGGGCTAGGGGCTACACAGATACGCAGTATTTT. Protein: CASSVVDDRARGYTDTQYF.

The rearrangement joins TRBV7-6 to TRBJ2-1; the match to TRBD2 covers 11 bases. CDR1 and CDR2 (germline): SGHVS, FNYEAQ. With V trimmed by 5 bases and J by 6 bases, 6 bases remained unmatched. The CDR3 is 15 residues long. In nucleotides, the CDR3 is TGTGCCAGCAGCGTGACTAGCGGGGTCTCCAATGAGCAGTTCTTC. Translating it yields CASSVTSGVSNEQFF. The variable domain in full, completed from reference TRBV7-6 and TRBJ2-1, reads GAGVSQSPRYKVTKRGQDVALRCDPISGHVSLYWYRQALGQGPEFLTYFNYEAQQDKSGLPNDRFSAERPEGSISTLTIQRTEQRDSAMYRCASSVTSGVSNEQFFGPGTRLTVL.

The chain has TRBV14 and TRBJ1-6; D is possibly TRBD1 (6 bases). V shed 4 bases and J shed 3 bases, with 16 bases lying between them. The CDR3 is 17 residues long. The germline V gene encodes CDR1 SGHDN and CDR2 FVKESK. CDR3 sequence (DNA): TGTGCCAGCAGCCCCACCTCGGGGGGCTTCTATAATTCACCCCTCCACTTT. Protein product: CASSPTSGGFYNSPLHF.

CDR3 in amino acids: CASTRGETQYF. CDR3 sequence (DNA): TGTGCCAGCACTAGGGGAGAGACCCAGTACTTC. The rearrangement joins TRBV6-6 to TRBJ2-5; D might be TRBD1 (5 bases). CDR1 MNHNY and CDR2 SVGAGI come from the germline V gene (reference sequence). This CDR3 contains 11 residues. V dropped 7 bases and J dropped 4 bases, with 7 bases sitting between them.

V and J are TRBV27 and TRBJ2-3; TRBD2 agrees at 11 bases. This CDR3 is 17 amino acids long. Germline values: CDR1 MNHEY, CDR2 SMNVEV (reference sequence). With V trimmed by 1 base and J by 1 base, 4 bases remained unmatched. This CDR3 reads CASSLFPTSGGTDTQYF. DNA of the CDR3: TGTGCCAGCAGTTTATTTCCGACTAGCGGGGGCACAGATACGCAGTATTTT.

This clone has a handful of counts. The rearrangement links TRBV9 to TRBJ1-3, with a possible D match to TRBD1 (6 bases). CDR3 length: 15 residues. Trimming removed 2 bases at V and 4 bases at J, with 13 bases between. CDR1 is SGDLS, CDR2 YYNGEE, per germline. This CDR3 reads CASSVQGLYGNTIYF. CDR3 nucleotide sequence: TGTGCCAGCAGCGTCCAGGGGCTATACGGAAACACCATATATTTT.

The chain's CDR3 is CASSQDRGGPSGNTIYF. The CDR3 DNA sequence: TGCGCCAGCAGCCAAGATCGTGGCGGTCCCTCTGGAAACACCATATATTTT. This chain links TRBV4-1 with TRBJ1-3; D unclear. The ends were cut back, 0 bases at V and 0 bases at J, with 12 bases in the middle. Germline CDR1 reads MGHRA; CDR2 reads YSYEKL. This CDR3 contains 17 residues.

The chain couples TRBV9 to TRBJ1-5; tentative D call: TRBD1 (5 bases). CDR3 length equals 14 residues. Trimming shortened V by 4 bases and J by 4 bases, and 12 bases separated the two germline ends. Per the germline V gene, CDR1 is SGDLS and CDR2 is YYNGEE. In DNA form, the CDR3 reads TGTGCCAGCAGCCTAGAGGGGACTAATCAGCCCCAGCATTTT. As protein: CASSLEGTNQPQHF.

This clone has more than one count but fewer than ten. The rearrangement joins TRBV6-1 to TRBJ2-1; TRBD1 matches at 8 bases. CDR1 and CDR2 from the germline V gene are MNHNS and SASEGT. The length of the CDR3 is 15 residues. Trimming took 1 base from V and 9 from J; bases not matched to a gene: 8. The CDR3 DNA sequence: TGTGCCAGCAGTGAAGTACAGGGGGTTCGGTTTGAGCAGTTCTTC. As protein: CASSEVQGVRFEQFF.

The chain links TRBV7-6 to TRBJ2-3; 13 nucleotides agree with TRBD2. The J segment lost 0 bases and the V segment lost 1 base, leaving 10 bases of the junction unmatched. In germline, CDR1 is SGHVS, CDR2 FNYEAQ. CDR3 length equals 20 residues. CDR3 loop: CASSLEPGLAGPGSTDTQYF. In nucleotides, the CDR3 is TGTGCCAGCAGCTTAGAGCCGGGACTAGCGGGGCCGGGGAGCACAGATACGCAGTATTTT.

The V call is TRBV4-1, the J call TRBJ2-7; D possibly corresponds to TRBD2 (6 bases). This CDR3 is 15 amino acids long. V lost 0 bases and J lost 7, with 16 bases in between. The germline gives CDR1 MGHRA, CDR2 YSYEKL. The CDR3 DNA reads as TGCGCCAGCAGCCAAGAGGGGACTTCTGTTTATGAGCAGTACTTC. It yields the protein CASSQEGTSVYEQYF.

This chain connects TRBV5-6 to TRBJ2-4, with D tentatively TRBD1 (5 bases). Germline V gene data show CDR1 as SGHDT and CDR2 as YYEEEE. The CDR3 totals 17 residues. The germline V and J ends were trimmed by 2 bases and 4 bases, with 19 bases remaining between them. CDR3 in DNA: TGTGCCAGCAGCTTCCCGACAGACCGAATATCGAAAAACATTCAGTACTTC. Translating it yields CASSFPTDRISKNIQYF.

The CDR3 reads CASSNPDRANTEAFF. The DNA for the CDR3 is TGTGCCAGCAGTAACCCGGACAGGGCGAACACTGAAGCTTTCTTT. The chain employs TRBV6-1 and TRBJ1-1; 8 bases match TRBD1. This CDR3 region has 15 residues. Germline trimming cut 5 bases from V and 1 base from J; bases unmatched to any gene: 6. CDR1 and CDR2 from the germline V gene are MNHNS and SASEGT.

The rearrangement links TRBV4-2 to TRBJ1-2; TRBD1 might be the D (5 bases). The V gene lost 0 bases and the J gene lost 2 bases, with 13 bases spanning the gap. The germline V gene has CDR1 LGHNA and CDR2 YNFKEQ. The CDR3 sequence is 16 residues long. The CDR3 DNA sequence: TGTGCCAGCAGCCAAGATCCAGGGATCGAGAACTATGGCTACACCTTC. Translation gives CASSQDPGIENYGYTF.

J is TRBJ1-2 and V is TRBV30; no definite D call. The CDR3 length is 13 residues. Trimming left V 0 bases short and J 2 bases short, with 7 bases between. The germline V gene encodes CDR1 GTSNPN and CDR2 SVGIG (reference sequence). In DNA, the CDR3 is TGTGCCTGGAGTGTACTCGGGAACTATGGCTACACCTTC. It encodes CAWSVLGNYGYTF.

The J gene is TRBJ2-7, the V gene TRBV5-4; D call uncertain. The CDR3 sequence is 12 residues long. The V and J ends lost 4 bases and 3 bases respectively, with 8 bases between them. Germline-derived CDR1 and CDR2 are SGHNT and YYREEE (reference sequence). The CDR3 is CASSQHRYEQYF. CDR3 nucleotides: TGTGCCAGCAGCCAACACCGCTACGAGCAGTACTTC.

The CDR3 DNA is TGTGCCAGCAGTGGCGGGGAAGGTGGCTACACCTTC. Residues: CASSGGEGGYTF. This chain connects TRBV2 to TRBJ1-2; D is uncertain. The length of the CDR3 is 12 residues. V lost 4 bases and J lost 7, with 10 bases in between. Germline CDR1 SNHLY, CDR2 FYNNEI. Together with reference TRBV2 and TRBJ1-2, the CDR3 gives the full variable domain: EPEVTQTPSHQVTQMGQEVILRCVPISNHLYFYWYRQILGQKVEFLVSFYNNEISEKSEIFDDQFSVERPDGSNFTLKIRSTKLEDSAMYFCASSGGEGGYTFGSGTRLTVV.

This chain uses TRBV13 with TRBJ1-3, with TRBD1 as a possible D gene (6 bases). The CDR3 is 17 residues long. CDR1 and CDR2 (germline): PRHDT, FYEKMQ (reference sequence). V was shortened by 8 bases and J by 4 bases, with 24 bases between the two germline ends. In nucleotides, the CDR3 is TGTGCCAGCCTCAGAGGGCGGGGGCGCGGTGGAGGAAACACCATATATTTT. Translated: CASLRGRGRGGGNTIYF.

This clone was counted between two and nine times. This chain links TRBV19 with TRBJ2-3, with 7 nucleotides matching TRBD2. CDR3 size: 17 residues. The germline V gene encodes CDR1 LNHDA and CDR2 SQIVND (reference sequence). Trimming took 3 bases from V and 5 from J; bases not matched to a gene: 14. The CDR3 protein is CASSIQPLAAVKDTQYF. DNA of the CDR3: TGTGCCAGTAGTATCCAGCCCCTAGCGGCGGTAAAAGATACGCAGTATTTT.

Remarks on this clone: Other DNA sequences in this sample translate to the same CDR3. The V gene is TRBV27, the J gene TRBJ2-1; TRBD2 might be the D (6 bases). V lost 3 bases, J lost 0 bases, and 6 bases lay in between. This CDR3 has 14 residues. CDR1 is MNHEY, CDR2 SMNVEV, per germline (reference sequence). CDR3 residues: CASSFGGSYNEQFF. The CDR3 DNA reads as TGTGCCAGCAGTTTCGGGGGCTCCTACAATGAGCAGTTCTTC.

The gene calls are TRBV7-8 and TRBJ2-3; 9 bases are shared with TRBD2. J gave up 2 bases and V 5 bases, and 8 bases lay outside the gene matches. The germline V gene encodes CDR1 SGHVS and CDR2 FQNEAQ. This CDR3 has 16 amino acids. CDR3 coding DNA: TGTGCCAGCAGCAGAGGCGGGGGGGGGCCCACAGATACGCAGTATTTT. Amino acids: CASSRGGGGPTDTQYF.